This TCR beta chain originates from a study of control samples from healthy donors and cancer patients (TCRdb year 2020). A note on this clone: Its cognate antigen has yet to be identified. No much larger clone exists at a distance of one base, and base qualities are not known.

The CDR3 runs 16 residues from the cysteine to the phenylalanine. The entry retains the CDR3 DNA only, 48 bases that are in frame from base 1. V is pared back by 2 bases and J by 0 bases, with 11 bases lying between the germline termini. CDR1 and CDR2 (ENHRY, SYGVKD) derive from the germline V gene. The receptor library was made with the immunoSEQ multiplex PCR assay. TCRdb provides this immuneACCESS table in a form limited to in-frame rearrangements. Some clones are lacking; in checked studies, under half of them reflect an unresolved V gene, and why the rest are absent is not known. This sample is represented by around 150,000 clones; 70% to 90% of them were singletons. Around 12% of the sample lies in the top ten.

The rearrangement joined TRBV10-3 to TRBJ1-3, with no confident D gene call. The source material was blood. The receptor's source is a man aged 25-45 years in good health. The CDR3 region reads CAISELITLSGNTIYF. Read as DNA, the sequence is TGTGCCATCAGTGAGCTGATAACACTCTCTGGAAACACCATATATTTT.